These 9 T cell receptor beta chains share one sample of origin, sequenced in a study of T-cell memory formation after mild COVID-19. TCRdb called the 5' RACE reads again in MiXCR, with one record for every CDR3 protein. Among around 200,000 distinct CDR3 sequences listed, approximately 17% were seen once. The sequencing input was PBMCs or a T cell subset sorted from them (not recorded which). Every receptor here comes from a man aged 18 to 29 who had mild COVID-19 (a few samples of this study predate the infection). Cell type and time point are not known.

The gene calls are TRBV6-1 and TRBJ1-2, with 10 bases lining up with TRBD1. The length of the CDR3 is 15 residues. Germline values: CDR1 MNHNS, CDR2 SASEGT. The V gene end was trimmed by 4 bases and the J gene end by 8 bases; junction bases not matched to a gene: 10. In DNA form, the CDR3 reads TGTGCCAGCAGTGCCCAAGGGACAGGGGAGTCAGGCTACACCTTC. It codes for CASSAQGTGESGYTF.

This clonotype was seen once. The gene calls are TRBV7-2 and TRBJ1-2; possible D gene TRBD1, 5 bases. V was cut by 5 bases and J by 4 bases, with 14 bases left in between. Germline CDR1 is SGHTA and CDR2 is FQGNSA. There are 14 residues in the CDR3. CDR3 coding DNA: TGTGCCAGCAGCCCAGGGACGGGAGGCTATGGCTACACCTTC. The encoded protein is CASSPGTGGYGYTF.

The gene calls are TRBV7-9 and TRBJ2-4; 7 nucleotides match TRBD1. Germline V lookup: CDR1 SEHNR, CDR2 FQNEAQ (reference sequence). The length of the CDR3 is 15 residues. V lost 5 bases, J lost 5 bases, and 9 bases stayed unmatched. CDR3 DNA: TGTGCCAGCAGCCCTTTTTGGACAGGAGAAAACATTCAGTACTTC. As protein: CASSPFWTGENIQYF.

The sample holds many counts of this clonotype. The gene calls are TRBV5-4 and TRBJ2-2, with 8 bases aligning to TRBD2. This CDR3 is built from 14 residues. In germline, CDR1 is SGHNT, CDR2 YYREEE (reference sequence). The junction had 6 bases not matched to a gene; V was cut back by 5 bases and J by 6 bases. The CDR3 coding sequence is TGTGCCAGCAGGGGGACTAGTTCCGCCGGGGAGCTGTTTTTT. Protein: CASRGTSSAGELFF.

This rearrangement joins TRBV2 to TRBJ2-7, with D unclear. CDR1 is SNHLY and CDR2 is FYNNEI in the germline V gene. This CDR3 region has 12 residues. The V and J ends lost 8 bases and 2 bases respectively, with 10 bases between them. The CDR3 sequence: CASGRSTYEQYV. The CDR3 coding sequence is TGTGCCAGCGGCAGGTCTACCTACGAGCAGTACGTC.

This clonotype was found a few times. The chain employs TRBV5-1 and TRBJ2-2; the D gene is possibly TRBD2 (6 bases). The CDR3 contains 14 residues. The V and J ends lost 0 bases and 5 bases respectively, with 8 bases between them. Germline loops: CDR1 SGHRS, CDR2 YFSETQ. The CDR3 nucleotides are TGCGCCAGCAGCTTGGCTAGCGCGACCGGGGAGCTGTTTTTT. It translates to CASSLASATGELFF.

This chain links TRBV10-3 with TRBJ2-7; D call uncertain. Trimming removed 8 bases from V and 1 base from J, with 9 bases in between. In germline, CDR1 is ENHRY, CDR2 SYGVKD. This CDR3 region has 12 residues. This CDR3 reads CAIGRDSYEQYF. CDR3 sequence (DNA): TGTGCCATCGGACGTGATTCCTACGAGCAGTACTTC.

The gene calls are TRBV7-9 and TRBJ2-5; D is undetermined. The length of the CDR3 is 13 residues. Germline V gives CDR1 SEHNR, CDR2 FQNEAQ (reference sequence). Trimming left V 5 bases short and J 5 bases short, with 12 bases between. The CDR3 is CASSPTSVETQYF. CDR3 coding DNA: TGTGCCAGCAGCCCCACCAGCGTGGAGACCCAGTACTTC.

The chain is built from TRBV20-1 and TRBJ1-4; TRBD1 agrees at 7 bases. The trim removed 7 bases at V and 5 bases at J, leaving 7 bases unmatched. Germline loops: CDR1 DFQATT, CDR2 SNEGSKA (reference sequence). The length of the CDR3 is 13 residues. In DNA, the CDR3 is TGCAGTGTCCTAACAGGGGAGAATGAAAAACTGTTTTTT. Translation gives CSVLTGENEKLFF.